The 25 T cell receptor beta chains presented below share a single source sample, sequenced in a study of blood T cell repertoires in COVID-19. Clones were sequenced by immunoSEQ multiplex PCR, and TCRdb holds only the in-frame ones, with some missing. The sample has some 200,000 clones, over 75% seen once. The sample was peripheral blood. The receptors shown here come from a woman in her 70s with COVID-19, enrolled during active disease.

The rearrangement joins TRBV5-1 to TRBJ2-2; TRBD2 matches 11 bases. The V segment lost 2 bases and the J segment 5 bases; nucleotides outside the gene matches: 2. This CDR3 has 15 residues. CDR1 and CDR2 from the germline V gene are SGHRS and YFSETQ. Here the CDR3 reads CASSFTSGRTGELFF. CDR3 coding DNA: TGCGCCAGCAGCTTCACTAGCGGGAGAACCGGGGAGCTGTTTTTT.

The CDR3 region is CASSLDLGAPRETQYF. CDR3 nucleotide sequence: TGTGCCAGCAGCTTAGACCTAGGGGCCCCGAGAGAGACCCAGTACTTC. The rearrangement joins TRBV11-1 to TRBJ2-5; the D gene is possibly TRBD1 (5 bases). Germline V gene lookup returns CDR1 SGHAT and CDR2 FQDESV (reference sequence). This CDR3 has 16 residues. V lost 1 base to trimming and J lost 4 bases, with 16 bases between them.

In nucleotides, the CDR3 is TGTGCTAGTGGCCGGCGGACGGGACTAGCTTACAATGAGCAGTTCTTC. This gives the protein CASGRRTGLAYNEQFF. V gene TRBV12-5 combines with J gene TRBJ2-1, with 9 bases that match TRBD2. The CDR3 loop spans 16 amino acids. Germline assignment: CDR1 LGHNT and CDR2 FRNRAP. The V gene end was trimmed by 6 bases and the J gene end by 4 bases; junction bases not matched to a gene: 10.

The V gene is TRBV6-2 or TRBV6-3, the J gene TRBJ2-7, with D perhaps TRBD1 (6 bases). The germline V gene encodes CDR1 MNHEY and CDR2 SVGEGT. The length of the CDR3 is 16 residues. V gave up 1 base and J gave up 3 bases, with 16 bases separating them. The CDR3 loop reads CASSYLSTGFGYEQYF. In nucleotides, the CDR3 is TGTGCCAGCAGTTACTTATCTACAGGGTTCGGCTACGAGCAGTACTTC.

This rearrangement joins TRBV4-2 to TRBJ2-7; a weak D match, TRBD2 (7 bases). The V gene's germline CDR1 is LGHNA and CDR2 YNFKEQ. The CDR3 is 18 amino acids. V lost 0 bases and J 0 bases, leaving 18 bases between the germline ends. The CDR3 bases are TGTGCCAGCAGCCAAGATAGGGGGGAGGGCCGGGGCTCCTACGAGCAGTACTTC. This gives the protein CASSQDRGEGRGSYEQYF.

The rearrangement links TRBV5-4 to TRBJ1-6; 7 bases are a match to TRBD1. V lost 3 bases to trimming and J lost 7 bases; unmatched junction nucleotides: 10. The CDR3 has 16 residues. CDR1 SGHNT and CDR2 YYREEE come from the germline V gene (reference sequence). This CDR3 reads CASSYRVGTDNSPLHF. CDR3 DNA: TGTGCCAGCAGCTACCGGGTGGGGACAGACAATTCACCCCTCCACTTT.

This clone was seen a single time. V is TRBV5-5 and J is TRBJ2-1; no firm D call. The V gene lost 3 bases and the J gene lost 12 bases, with 19 bases spanning the gap. The CDR3 loop spans 14 amino acids. The V gene's germline CDR1 is SGHKS and CDR2 YYEKEE (reference sequence). CDR3: CASSSLFDPPGQFF. Written as DNA, the CDR3 is TGTGCCAGCAGCTCGCTCTTCGACCCCCCGGGGCAGTTCTTC.

This clone was counted only a few times. The J gene is TRBJ2-2, the V gene TRBV5-4, with a weak D call TRBD1 (6 bases). Germline V gives CDR1 SGHNT, CDR2 YYREEE (reference sequence). The CDR3 extends over 17 amino acids. Trimming left V 4 bases short and J 7 bases short, with 23 bases between. The CDR3 DNA sequence: TGTGCCAGCAGCCCAACCAAGACAGGAGTGGGTGACGGGGAGCTGTTTTTT. It translates to CASSPTKTGVGDGELFF.

The chain recombines TRBV12-5 with TRBJ2-7, with D hard to call. Germline loops: CDR1 LGHNT, CDR2 FRNRAP. The CDR3 length is 11 residues. Deletions cut 7 bases from V and 3 bases from J, with 7 bases between. CDR3 protein: CASAQIYEQYF. The CDR3 DNA is TGTGCTAGTGCCCAAATCTACGAGCAGTACTTC.

The chain joins TRBV30 to TRBJ1-2; 8 bases fit TRBD1. Germline CDR1 GTSNPN, CDR2 SVGIG (reference sequence). The ends lost 2 bases at V and 4 bases at J; junction bases unmatched: 9. The CDR3 extends over 15 amino acids. CDR3 residues: CAWSPDRAFIYGYTF. CDR3 nucleotides: TGTGCCTGGAGTCCGGACAGGGCGTTCATCTATGGCTACACCTTC.

The DNA for the CDR3 is TGTGCCGCGCGGGGGGACGACGAGACCCAGTACTTC. It encodes CAARGDDETQYF. The chain combines TRBV7-3 with TRBJ2-5; 8 bases map to TRBD2. Per the germline V gene, CDR1 is SGHTA and CDR2 is FQGTGA. The CDR3 consists of 12 residues. With 11 bases clipped from V and 5 bases from J, the junction kept 7 bases outside the gene matches.

This rearrangement joins TRBV18 to TRBJ1-1, with a weak D call TRBD1 (5 bases). V lost 2 bases and J lost 1, with 8 bases in between. The CDR3 length is 14 residues. CDR1 and CDR2 from the germline V gene are KGHSH and LQKENI. The CDR3 sequence is CASSPSGRNTEAFF. The DNA of the CDR3 is TGTGCCAGCTCACCATCAGGGCGGAACACTGAAGCTTTCTTT.

The V call is TRBV7-2, the J call TRBJ1-5, with 10 bases aligning to TRBD1. The junction had 8 bases not matched to a gene; V was cut back by 5 bases and J by 7 bases. The CDR3 contains 15 residues. Germline CDR1 SGHTA, CDR2 FQGNSA. The CDR3 loop reads CASSEDRGRGQPQHF. The CDR3, as DNA: TGTGCCAGCAGCGAAGACAGGGGGCGCGGCCAGCCCCAGCATTTT. The entire variable domain, with the rest obtained from reference TRBV7-2 and TRBJ1-5, is as follows: GAGVSQSPSNKVTEKGKDVELRCDPISGHTALYWYRQSLGQGLEFLIYFQGNSAPDKSGLPSDRFSAERTGGSVSTLTIQRTQQEDSAVYLCASSEDRGRGQPQHFGDGTRLSIL.

The chain joins TRBV11-1 to TRBJ2-3, with TRBD1 matching 7 bases. Germline CDR1 reads SGHAT; CDR2 reads FQDESV (reference sequence). The CDR3 has 15 amino acids. With 5 bases clipped from V and 3 bases from J, the junction kept 8 bases outside the gene matches. The CDR3 coding sequence is TGTGCCAGCAGCGAAGGGGGCGCGCGTACAGATACGCAGTATTTT. Its protein product is CASSEGGARTDTQYF.

Of note for this clone: The junction departs from germline at one end; a sequencing error may be responsible. This chain joins TRBV5-1 and TRBJ2-1; D is unclear. This CDR3 comprises 13 residues. CDR1 is SGHRS, CDR2 YFSETQ, per germline. In DNA, the CDR3 is TGCGCCAGCAGCCCTACTGCAGACAATGATCAGTTCTTC. Residues: CASSPTADNDQFF.

This chain connects TRBV4-3 to TRBJ2-1; 8 bases are shared with TRBD1. V gave up 3 bases and J gave up 4 bases; unmatched junction bases: 8. Germline V gene data show CDR1 as LGHNA and CDR2 as YSLEER. CDR3 length: 16 amino acids. The CDR3 protein is CASSQAGTGDYNEQFF. For the CDR3, the DNA is TGCGCCAGCAGCCAGGCCGGGACAGGCGATTACAATGAGCAGTTCTTC.

There are a few counts of this clone. The chain is built from TRBV19 and TRBJ1-5; D is uncertain. This CDR3 is 14 amino acids long. V was clipped by 7 bases and J by 0 bases, with 10 bases between them. CDR1 LNHDA and CDR2 SQIVND come from the germline V gene (reference sequence). This CDR3 is CASNTENSNQPQHF. As DNA, the CDR3 is TGTGCCAGTAACACAGAGAATAGCAATCAGCCCCAGCATTTT.

The V call is TRBV4-2, the J call TRBJ1-1; tentatively, D is TRBD1 (5 bases). This CDR3 has 14 amino acids. From germline, CDR1 is LGHNA and CDR2 YNFKEQ. Trimming shortened V by 1 base and J by 4 bases, and 10 bases separated the two germline ends. The CDR3 here is CASSQALGGTEAFF. In DNA form, the CDR3 reads TGTGCCAGCAGCCAAGCATTGGGGGGCACTGAAGCTTTCTTT.

The rearrangement joins TRBV5-5 to TRBJ1-2, with a possible D match to TRBD1 (6 bases). Germline CDR1 reads SGHKS; CDR2 reads YYEKEE (reference sequence). Trimming stripped 0 bases from V and 8 bases from J, with 20 bases between. The CDR3 sequence is 16 residues long. The chain's CDR3 is CASSLDPWVGGDGYTF. The CDR3 coding sequence is TGTGCCAGCAGCTTGGATCCCTGGGTTGGGGGCGACGGCTACACCTTC.

The chain uses TRBV7-2 and TRBJ1-1; 10 positions match TRBD1. The CDR3 covers 14 residues. After removal of 6 bases from V and 6 bases from J, the junction contained 7 bases not matched to a gene. Germline lookup yields CDR1 SGHTA and CDR2 FQGNSA. The CDR3, as DNA: TGTGCCAGCAGGGACAGGGGGGGGACCCCTGAAGCTTTCTTT. It yields the protein CASRDRGGTPEAFF. Looking up the rest from reference TRBV7-2 and TRBJ1-1 gives the full variable domain: GAGVSQSPSNKVTEKGKDVELRCDPISGHTALYWYRQSLGQGLEFLIYFQGNSAPDKSGLPSDRFSAERTGGSVSTLTIQRTQQEDSAVYLCASRDRGGTPEAFFGQGTRLTVV.

This chain links TRBV14 with TRBJ1-2, with D possibly TRBD1 on 6 matching bases. Trimming left V 4 bases short and J 0 bases short, with 15 bases between. This CDR3 region has 16 residues. Germline CDR1 reads SGHDN; CDR2 reads FVKESK. The CDR3 nucleotides read TGTGCCAGCAGCCCAGCTCGGACAGCAACTAACTATGGCTACACCTTC. The encoded protein is CASSPARTATNYGYTF.

The rearrangement joins TRBV5-4 to TRBJ2-1; 10 bases align to TRBD1. The CDR3 is 15 amino acids. The V gene's germline CDR1 is SGHNT and CDR2 YYREEE (reference sequence). Trimming at V came to 4 bases and at J to 8 bases, leaving 9 bases not matched to a gene. The CDR3 reads CASSATTGGWDEQFF. The CDR3 DNA follows: TGTGCCAGCAGCGCAACGACAGGGGGCTGGGATGAGCAGTTCTTC.

The V call is TRBV2, the J call TRBJ2-3, with a weak D call TRBD2 (5 bases). Between the trimmed V and J ends, which lost 5 bases and 4 bases, there was a span of 10 bases. CDR3 size: 13 residues. Germline V lookup: CDR1 SNHLY, CDR2 FYNNEI. The CDR3 bases are TGTGCCAGCAGTCTAGACTATTCAGATACGCAGTATTTT. Residues: CASSLDYSDTQYF.

In this sample, this clone turned up a few times. The CDR3: CASSRGTGYTF. In DNA, the CDR3 is TGTGCCAGCAGCAGGGGTACTGGCTACACCTTC. The chain has TRBV12-3 or TRBV12-4 and TRBJ1-2, with D possibly matching TRBD1 (6 bases). Deletions cut 6 bases from V and 7 bases from J, with 9 bases between. This CDR3 is built from 11 residues.

The chain is built from TRBV5-1 and TRBJ1-2; D ambiguous. In germline, CDR1 is SGHRS, CDR2 YFSETQ. Trimming pared 4 bases from V and 6 bases from J, leaving 16 bases between. The CDR3 loop spans 14 amino acids. CDR3 sequence: CASSPGGVGDGYTF. In nucleotides, the CDR3 is TGCGCCAGCAGCCCGGGAGGAGTGGGCGATGGCTACACCTTC.